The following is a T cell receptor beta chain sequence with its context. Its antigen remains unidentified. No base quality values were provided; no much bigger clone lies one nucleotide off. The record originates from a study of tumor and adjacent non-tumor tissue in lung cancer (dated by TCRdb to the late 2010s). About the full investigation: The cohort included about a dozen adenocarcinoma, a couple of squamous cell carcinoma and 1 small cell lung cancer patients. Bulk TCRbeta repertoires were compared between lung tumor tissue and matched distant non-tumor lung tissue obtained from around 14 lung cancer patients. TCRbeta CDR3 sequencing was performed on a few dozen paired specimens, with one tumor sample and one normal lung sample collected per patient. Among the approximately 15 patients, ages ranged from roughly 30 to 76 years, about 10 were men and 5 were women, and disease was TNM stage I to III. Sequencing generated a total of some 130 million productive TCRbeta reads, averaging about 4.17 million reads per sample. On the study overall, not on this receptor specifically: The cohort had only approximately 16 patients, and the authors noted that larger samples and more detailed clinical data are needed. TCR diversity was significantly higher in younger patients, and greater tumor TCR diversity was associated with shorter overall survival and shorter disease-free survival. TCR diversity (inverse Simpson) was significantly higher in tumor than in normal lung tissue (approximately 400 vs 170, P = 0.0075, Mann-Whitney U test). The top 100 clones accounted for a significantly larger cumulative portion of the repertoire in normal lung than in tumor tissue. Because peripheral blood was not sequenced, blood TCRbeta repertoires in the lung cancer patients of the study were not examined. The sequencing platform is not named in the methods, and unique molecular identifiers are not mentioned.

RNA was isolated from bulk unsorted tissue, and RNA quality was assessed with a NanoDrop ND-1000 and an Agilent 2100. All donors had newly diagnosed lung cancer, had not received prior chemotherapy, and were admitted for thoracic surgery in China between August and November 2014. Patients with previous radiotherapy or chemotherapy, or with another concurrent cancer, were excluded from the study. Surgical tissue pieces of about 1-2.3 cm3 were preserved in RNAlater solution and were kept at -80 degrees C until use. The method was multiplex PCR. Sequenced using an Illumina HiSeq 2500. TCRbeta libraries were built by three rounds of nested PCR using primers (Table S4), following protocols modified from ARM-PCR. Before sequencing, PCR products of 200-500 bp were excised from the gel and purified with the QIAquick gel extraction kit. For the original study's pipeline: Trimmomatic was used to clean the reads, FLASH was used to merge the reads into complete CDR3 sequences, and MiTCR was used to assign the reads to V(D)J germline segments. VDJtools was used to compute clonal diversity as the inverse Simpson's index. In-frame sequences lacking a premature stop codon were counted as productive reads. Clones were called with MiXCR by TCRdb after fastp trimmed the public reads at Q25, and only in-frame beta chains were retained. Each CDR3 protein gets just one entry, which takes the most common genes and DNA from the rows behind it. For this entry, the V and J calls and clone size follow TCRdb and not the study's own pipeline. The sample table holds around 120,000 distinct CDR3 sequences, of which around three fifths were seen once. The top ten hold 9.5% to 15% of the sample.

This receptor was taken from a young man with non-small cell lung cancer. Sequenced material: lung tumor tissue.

Here the CDR3 is given as CSARGIREGSYEQYF. The DNA sequence is TGCAGTGCTAGGGGAATTCGGGAGGGATCCTACGAGCAGTACTTC. The rearranged chain carries TRBV20-1 and TRBJ2-7, with TRBD2 matching 8 junction bases. Spanning cysteine to phenylalanine, the CDR3 consists of 15 amino acids. Only the CDR3 DNA stays, 45 bases, in frame from base 1. V is cut back by 3 bases and J by 1 base, with 8 bases in the junction unmatched. Looking up the germline V gene (reference sequence) yields CDR1 DFQATT and CDR2 SNEGSKA.